These 10 T cell receptor beta chains share one sample of origin, sequenced in a study of human T cells and chemical hapten exposure. Unfractionated whole blood yielded the extracted total RNA. TCRdb re-derived calls from the 5' RACE reads in MiXCR, one entry per CDR3 protein. The sample contains 81,000 or so distinct CDR3 sequences, about 8.4% of which appear only once. The receptors were sampled from a male donor in good health.

V is TRBV6-2 or TRBV6-3 and J is TRBJ2-1, with TRBD2 matching 15 bases. This CDR3 region has 18 residues. Germline CDR1 reads MNHEY; CDR2 reads SVGEGT. V dropped 2 bases and J dropped 9; count of bases not matched to a gene: 11. CDR3 in amino acids: CASSYASGLAGGRSEQFF. The CDR3 DNA is TGTGCCAGCAGTTACGCGTCAGGACTAGCGGGAGGGAGAAGTGAGCAGTTCTTC.

V and J are TRBV7-2 and TRBJ2-3; D not resolved. The CDR3 has 13 residues. The ends were cut back, 6 bases at V and 1 base at J, with 8 bases in the middle. Germline V gives CDR1 SGHTA, CDR2 FQGNSA. DNA of the CDR3: TGTGCCAGCAGATTGGACGGCACAGATACGCAGTATTTT. The encoded protein is CASRLDGTDTQYF.

This clonotype was seen many times. The V and J genes are TRBV29-1 and TRBJ2-7; the D is unclear. The ends were cut back, 6 bases at V and 4 bases at J, with 13 bases in the middle. Germline V gene data show CDR1 as SQVTM and CDR2 as ANQGSEA. The CDR3 length is 12 residues. The CDR3 sequence is CSVYVSGYEQYF. Written as DNA, the CDR3 is TGCAGCGTCTACGTATCGGGTTACGAGCAGTACTTC.

CDR3 nucleotide sequence: TGTGCCAGCAGCTTTGGACAGGAAGCTTTCTTT. This encodes CASSFGQEAFF. The gene calls are TRBV5-4 and TRBJ1-1; D might be TRBD1 (6 bases). V lost 2 bases to trimming and J lost 8 bases, with 7 bases between them. The CDR3 is 11 residues long. In germline, CDR1 is SGHNT, CDR2 YYREEE (reference sequence).

This clonotype has just a few counts. The gene calls are TRBV5-1 and TRBJ1-5; 12 bases match TRBD1. CDR1 and CDR2 from the germline V gene are SGHRS and YFSETQ. The CDR3 is 18 residues long. J lost 5 bases, V lost 4 bases, and 13 bases had no gene match. The CDR3 protein is CASSVPGQGAREDQPQHF. CDR3 bases: TGCGCCAGCAGCGTCCCGGGACAGGGGGCAAGGGAGGATCAGCCCCAGCATTTT.

The table lists this clonotype with a few counts. The V gene is TRBV10-3, the J gene TRBJ2-5; D remains ambiguous. V dropped 5 bases and J dropped 3 bases, with 13 bases sitting between them. CDR1 ENHRY and CDR2 SYGVKD come from the germline V gene. The CDR3 sequence is 14 residues long. CDR3: CAISPQVGEETQYF. CDR3 DNA sequence: TGTGCCATCAGTCCCCAGGTTGGGGAAGAGACCCAGTACTTC.

This clonotype was recorded at least ten times. The chain uses TRBV2 and TRBJ1-2, with D unclear. CDR3 length: 15 amino acids. V was shortened by 1 base and J by 0 bases, with 9 bases between the two germline ends. The germline V gene encodes CDR1 SNHLY and CDR2 FYNNEI. The CDR3 sequence: CASSEVRITNYGYTF. CDR3 nucleotides: TGTGCCAGCAGTGAAGTACGGATTACTAACTATGGCTACACCTTC.

The rearrangement links TRBV12-3 or TRBV12-4 to TRBJ1-5; D is unresolved. V was cut by 4 bases and J by 7 bases, with 11 bases left in between. This CDR3 contains 13 residues. For the CDR3, the DNA is TGTGCCAGCAGTTGTGGGTTCGGCCAGCCCCAGCATTTT. This sequence encodes CASSCGFGQPQHF.

Ten or more counts support this clonotype. V gene TRBV11-2 combines with J gene TRBJ2-3; 9 bases match TRBD2. The germline V gene has CDR1 SGHAT and CDR2 FQNNGV. J lost 0 bases, V lost 5 bases, and 6 bases had no gene match. The CDR3 is 16 residues long. The CDR3, as DNA: TGTGCCAGCAGCCCTCGACTAGCGGCTAGCACAGATACGCAGTATTTT. Its translation: CASSPRLAASTDTQYF.

This clonotype was recorded many times. The chain uses TRBV10-3 and TRBJ2-4; the D gene is possibly TRBD1 (5 bases). The germline gives CDR1 ENHRY, CDR2 SYGVKD. Trimming pared 2 bases from V and 3 bases from J, leaving 11 bases between. This CDR3 has 15 amino acids. CDR3 nucleotide sequence: TGTGCCATCAGTGAGGACAGCGCAGGCAAAAACATTCAGTACTTC. This gives the protein CAISEDSAGKNIQYF.